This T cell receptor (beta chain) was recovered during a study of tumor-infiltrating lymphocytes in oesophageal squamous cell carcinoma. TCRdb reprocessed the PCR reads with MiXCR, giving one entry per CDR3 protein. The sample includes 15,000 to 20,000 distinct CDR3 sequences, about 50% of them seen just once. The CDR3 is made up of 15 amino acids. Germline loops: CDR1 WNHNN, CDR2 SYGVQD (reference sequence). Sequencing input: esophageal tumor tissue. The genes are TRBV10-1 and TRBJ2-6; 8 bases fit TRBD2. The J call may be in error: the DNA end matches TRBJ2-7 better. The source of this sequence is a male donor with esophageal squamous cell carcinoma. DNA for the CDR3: TGCGCCAGCAGTGAGGGGACTAGAACAGCCTACGAGCAGTACTTC. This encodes CASSEGTRTAYEQYF.